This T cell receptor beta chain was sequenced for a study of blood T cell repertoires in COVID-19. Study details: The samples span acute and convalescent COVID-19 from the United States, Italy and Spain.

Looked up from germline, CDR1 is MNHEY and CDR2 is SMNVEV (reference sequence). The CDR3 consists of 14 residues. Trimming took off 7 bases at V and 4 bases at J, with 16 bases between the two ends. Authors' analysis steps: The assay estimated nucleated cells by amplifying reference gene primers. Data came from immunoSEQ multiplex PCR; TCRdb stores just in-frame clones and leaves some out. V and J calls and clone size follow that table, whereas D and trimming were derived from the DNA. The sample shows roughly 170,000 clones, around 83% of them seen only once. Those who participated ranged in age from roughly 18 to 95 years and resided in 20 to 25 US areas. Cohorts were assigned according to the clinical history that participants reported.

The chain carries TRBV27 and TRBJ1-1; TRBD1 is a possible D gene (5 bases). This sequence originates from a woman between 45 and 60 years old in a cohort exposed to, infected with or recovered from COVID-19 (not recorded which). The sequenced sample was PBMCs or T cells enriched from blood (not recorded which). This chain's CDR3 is CASKQRRGSTEAFF. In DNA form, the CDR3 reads TGTGCCAGCAAACAACGACGGGGGAGCACTGAAGCTTTCTTT.